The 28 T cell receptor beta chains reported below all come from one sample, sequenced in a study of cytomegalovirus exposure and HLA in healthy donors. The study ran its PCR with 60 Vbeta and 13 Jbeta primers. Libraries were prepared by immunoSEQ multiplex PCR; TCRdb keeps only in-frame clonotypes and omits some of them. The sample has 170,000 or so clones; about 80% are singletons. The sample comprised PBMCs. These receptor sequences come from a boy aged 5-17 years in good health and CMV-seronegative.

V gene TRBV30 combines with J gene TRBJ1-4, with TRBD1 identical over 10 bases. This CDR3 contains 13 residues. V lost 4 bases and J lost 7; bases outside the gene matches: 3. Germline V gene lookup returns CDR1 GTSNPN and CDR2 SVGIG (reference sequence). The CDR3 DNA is TGTGCCTGGACCCGGGACAGGGGTGAAAAACTGTTTTTT. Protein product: CAWTRDRGEKLFF.

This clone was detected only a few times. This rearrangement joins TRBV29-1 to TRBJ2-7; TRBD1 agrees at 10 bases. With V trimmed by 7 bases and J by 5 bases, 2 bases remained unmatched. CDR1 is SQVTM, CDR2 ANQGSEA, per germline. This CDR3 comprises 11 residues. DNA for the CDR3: TGCAGCGCCGGGACAGGGGACGAGCAGTACTTC. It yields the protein CSAGTGDEQYF.

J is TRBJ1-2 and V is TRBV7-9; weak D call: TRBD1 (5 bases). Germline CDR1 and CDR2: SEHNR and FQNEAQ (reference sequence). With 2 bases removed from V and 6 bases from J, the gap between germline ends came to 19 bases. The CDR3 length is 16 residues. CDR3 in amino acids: CASSLTWPRAAHGYTF. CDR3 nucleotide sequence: TGTGCCAGCAGCTTAACTTGGCCCAGGGCGGCTCATGGCTACACCTTC.

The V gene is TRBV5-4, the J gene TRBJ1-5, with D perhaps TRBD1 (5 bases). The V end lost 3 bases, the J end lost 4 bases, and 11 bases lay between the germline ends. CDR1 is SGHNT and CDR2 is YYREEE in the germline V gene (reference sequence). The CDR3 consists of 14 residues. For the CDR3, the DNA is TGTGCCAGCAGCTCAGGGTTTTATAATCAGCCCCAGCATTTT. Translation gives CASSSGFYNQPQHF.

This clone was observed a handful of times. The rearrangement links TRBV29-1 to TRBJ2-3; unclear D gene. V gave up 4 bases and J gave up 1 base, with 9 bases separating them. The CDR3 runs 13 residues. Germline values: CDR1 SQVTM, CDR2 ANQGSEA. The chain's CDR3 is CSVALRGTDTQYF. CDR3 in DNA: TGCAGCGTTGCCCTACGGGGCACAGATACGCAGTATTTT.

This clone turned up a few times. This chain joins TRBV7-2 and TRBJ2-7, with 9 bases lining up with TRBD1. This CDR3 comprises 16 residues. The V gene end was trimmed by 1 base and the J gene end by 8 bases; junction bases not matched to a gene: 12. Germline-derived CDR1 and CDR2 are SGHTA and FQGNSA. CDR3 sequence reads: CASSLERTGVGTKQYF. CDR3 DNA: TGTGCCAGCAGCTTAGAGCGGACAGGGGTTGGAACGAAGCAGTACTTC. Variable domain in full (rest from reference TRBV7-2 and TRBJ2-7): GAGVSQSPSNKVTEKGKDVELRCDPISGHTALYWYRQSLGQGLEFLIYFQGNSAPDKSGLPSDRFSAERTGGSVSTLTIQRTQQEDSAVYLCASSLERTGVGTKQYFGPGTRLTVT.

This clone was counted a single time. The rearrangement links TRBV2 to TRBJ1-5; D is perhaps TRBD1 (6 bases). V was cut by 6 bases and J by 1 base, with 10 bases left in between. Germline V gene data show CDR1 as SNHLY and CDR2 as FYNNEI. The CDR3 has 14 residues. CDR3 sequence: CASRRGFSNQPQHF. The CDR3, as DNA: TGTGCCAGCAGGAGGGGGTTCAGCAATCAGCCCCAGCATTTT.

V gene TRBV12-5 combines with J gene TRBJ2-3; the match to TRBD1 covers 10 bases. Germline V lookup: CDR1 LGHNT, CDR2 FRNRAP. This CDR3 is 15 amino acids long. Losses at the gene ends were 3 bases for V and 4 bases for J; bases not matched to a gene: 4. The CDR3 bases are TGTGCTAGTGGTTTAACCGGGACAGGGGCAGATACGCAGTATTTT. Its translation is CASGLTGTGADTQYF. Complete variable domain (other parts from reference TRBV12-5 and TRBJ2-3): DARVTQTPRHKVTEMGQEVTMRCQPILGHNTVFWYRQTMMQGLELLAYFRNRAPLDDSGMPKDRFSAEMPDATLATLKIQPSEPRDSAVYFCASGLTGTGADTQYFGPGTRLTVL.

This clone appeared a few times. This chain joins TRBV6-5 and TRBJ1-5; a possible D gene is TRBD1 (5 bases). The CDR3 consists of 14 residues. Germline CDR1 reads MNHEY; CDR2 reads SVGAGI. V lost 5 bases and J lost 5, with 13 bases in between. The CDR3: CASSRGRDDQPQHF. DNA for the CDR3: TGTGCCAGCAGTAGGGGCAGGGATGATCAGCCCCAGCATTTT.

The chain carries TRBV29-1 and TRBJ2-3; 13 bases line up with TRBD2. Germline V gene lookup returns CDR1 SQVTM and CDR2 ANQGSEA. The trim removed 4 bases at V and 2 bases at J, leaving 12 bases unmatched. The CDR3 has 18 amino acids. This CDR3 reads CSVGGGLAGHYNTDTQYF. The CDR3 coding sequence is TGCAGCGTTGGAGGGGGACTAGCGGGGCATTATAACACAGATACGCAGTATTTT.

In DNA form, the CDR3 reads TGTGCCAGCAGCGGGACAGGGGGCTTTATTACCTACAATGAGCAGTTCTTC. This encodes CASSGTGGFITYNEQFF. V gene TRBV2 combines with J gene TRBJ2-1; TRBD1 matches 12 bases. The CDR3 runs to 17 residues. Trimming cost V 6 bases and J 2 bases; bases outside gene matches: 8. From germline, CDR1 is SNHLY and CDR2 FYNNEI.

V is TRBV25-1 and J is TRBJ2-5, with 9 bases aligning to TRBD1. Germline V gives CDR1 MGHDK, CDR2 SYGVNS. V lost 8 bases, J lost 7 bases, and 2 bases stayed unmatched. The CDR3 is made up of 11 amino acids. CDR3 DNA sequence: TGTGCCAGCCTGACAGGGGGGACCCAGTACTTC. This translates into CASLTGGTQYF. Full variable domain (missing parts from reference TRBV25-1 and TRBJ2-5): EADIYQTPRYLVIGTGKKITLECSQTMGHDKMYWYQQDPGMELHLIHYSYGVNSTEKGDLSSESTVSRIRTEHFPLTLESARPSHTSQYLCASLTGGTQYFGPGTRLLVL.

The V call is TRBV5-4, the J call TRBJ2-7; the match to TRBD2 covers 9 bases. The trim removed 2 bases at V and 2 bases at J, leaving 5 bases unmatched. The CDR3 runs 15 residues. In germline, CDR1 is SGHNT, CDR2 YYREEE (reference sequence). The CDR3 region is CASSFKREAAYEQYF. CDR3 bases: TGTGCCAGCAGCTTTAAGCGGGAGGCTGCCTACGAGCAGTACTTC.

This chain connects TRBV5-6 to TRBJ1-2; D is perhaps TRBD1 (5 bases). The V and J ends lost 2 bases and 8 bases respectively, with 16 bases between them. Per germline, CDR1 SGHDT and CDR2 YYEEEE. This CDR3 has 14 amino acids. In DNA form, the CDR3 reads TGTGCCAGCAGCTTATGGACATCACTTCGGGGCTACACCTTC. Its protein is CASSLWTSLRGYTF.

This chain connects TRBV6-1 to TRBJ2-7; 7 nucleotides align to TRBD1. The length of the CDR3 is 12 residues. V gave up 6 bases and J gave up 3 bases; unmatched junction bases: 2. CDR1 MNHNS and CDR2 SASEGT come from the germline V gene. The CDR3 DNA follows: TGTGCCAGCAGGACAGGGATCTACGAGCAGTACTTC. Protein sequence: CASRTGIYEQYF.

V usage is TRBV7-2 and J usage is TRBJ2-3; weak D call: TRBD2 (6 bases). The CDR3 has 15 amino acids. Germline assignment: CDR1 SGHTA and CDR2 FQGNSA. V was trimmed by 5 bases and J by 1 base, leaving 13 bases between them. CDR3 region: CASSMVADRTDTQYF. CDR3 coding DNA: TGTGCCAGCAGCATGGTAGCGGACCGCACAGATACGCAGTATTTT.

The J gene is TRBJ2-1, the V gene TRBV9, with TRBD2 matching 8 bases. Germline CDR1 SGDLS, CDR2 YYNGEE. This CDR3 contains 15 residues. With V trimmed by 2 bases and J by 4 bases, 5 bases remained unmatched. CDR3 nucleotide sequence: TGTGCCAGCAGCGTCGGTAGCGGGGTTTACAATGAGCAGTTCTTC. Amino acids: CASSVGSGVYNEQFF.

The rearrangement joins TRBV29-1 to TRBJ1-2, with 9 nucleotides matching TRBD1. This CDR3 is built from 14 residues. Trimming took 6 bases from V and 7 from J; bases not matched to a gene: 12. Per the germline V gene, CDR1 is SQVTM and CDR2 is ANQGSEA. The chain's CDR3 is CSVREDYRGLGYTF. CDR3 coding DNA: TGCAGCGTGAGGGAGGACTACAGGGGGCTTGGCTACACCTTC. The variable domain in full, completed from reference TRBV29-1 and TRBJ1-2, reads SAVISQKPSRDICQRGTSLTIQCQVDSQVTMMFWYRQQPGQSLTLIATANQGSEATYESGFVIDKFPISRPNLTFSTLTVSNMSPEDSSIYLCSVREDYRGLGYTFGSGTRLTVV.

CDR3 coding DNA: TGTGCCAGTAGTATAGGCAGGTCAGGTGAAGCTTTCTTT. Residues: CASSIGRSGEAFF. The chain combines TRBV19 with TRBJ1-1; D is unresolved. Germline V lookup: CDR1 LNHDA, CDR2 SQIVND (reference sequence). V shed 1 base and J shed 7 bases, with 10 bases lying between them. The CDR3 contains 13 residues.

CDR3 bases: TGTGCCAGCAGCTTGACAGGGAAGGACGGCTACACCTTC. Amino acid sequence: CASSLTGKDGYTF. The chain combines TRBV5-4 with TRBJ1-2; perhaps TRBD1 as D (6 bases). The V end lost 1 base, the J end lost 8 bases, and 12 bases lay between the germline ends. Germline values: CDR1 SGHNT, CDR2 YYREEE (reference sequence). The length of the CDR3 is 13 residues.

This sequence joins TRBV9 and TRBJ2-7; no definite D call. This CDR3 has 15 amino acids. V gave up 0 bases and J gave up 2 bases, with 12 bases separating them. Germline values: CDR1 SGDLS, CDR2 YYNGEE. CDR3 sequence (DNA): TGTGCCAGCAGCGTAGGAGGCGACGAGACCTACGAGCAGTACTTC. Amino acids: CASSVGGDETYEQYF.

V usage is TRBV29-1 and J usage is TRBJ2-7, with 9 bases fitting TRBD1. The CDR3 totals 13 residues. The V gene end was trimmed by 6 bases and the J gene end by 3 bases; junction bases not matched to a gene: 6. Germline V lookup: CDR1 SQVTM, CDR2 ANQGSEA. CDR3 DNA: TGCAGCGTAAGGACAGGGGAATACTACGAGCAGTACTTC. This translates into CSVRTGEYYEQYF.

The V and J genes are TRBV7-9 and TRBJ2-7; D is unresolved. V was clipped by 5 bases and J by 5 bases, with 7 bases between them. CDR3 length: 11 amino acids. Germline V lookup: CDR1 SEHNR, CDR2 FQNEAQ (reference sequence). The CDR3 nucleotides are TGTGCCAGCAGCCGGGTCGACGAGCAGTACTTC. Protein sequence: CASSRVDEQYF.

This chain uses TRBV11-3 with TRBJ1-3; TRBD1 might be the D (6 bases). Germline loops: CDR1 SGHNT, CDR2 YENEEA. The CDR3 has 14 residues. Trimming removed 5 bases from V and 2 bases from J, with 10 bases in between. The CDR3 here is CASSSTGTGNTIYF. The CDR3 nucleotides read TGTGCCAGCAGCAGCACAGGGACTGGAAACACCATATATTTT.

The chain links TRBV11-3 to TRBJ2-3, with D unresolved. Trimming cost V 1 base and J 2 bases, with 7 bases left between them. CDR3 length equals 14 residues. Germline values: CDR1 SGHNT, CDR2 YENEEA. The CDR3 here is CASSLGHVTDTQYF. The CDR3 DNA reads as TGTGCCAGCAGCTTAGGGCATGTCACAGATACGCAGTATTTT. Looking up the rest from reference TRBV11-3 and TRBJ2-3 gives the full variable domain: EAGVVQSPRYKIIEKKQPVAFWCNPISGHNTLYWYLQNLGQGPELLIRYENEEAVDDSQLPKDRFSAERLKGVDSTLKIQPAELGDSAVYLCASSLGHVTDTQYFGPGTRLTVL.

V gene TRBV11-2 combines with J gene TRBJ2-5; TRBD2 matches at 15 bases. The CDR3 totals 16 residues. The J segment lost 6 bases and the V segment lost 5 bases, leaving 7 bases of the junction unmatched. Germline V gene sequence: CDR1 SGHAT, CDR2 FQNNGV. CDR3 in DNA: TGTGCCAGCAGCCCCCCCGGGACTAGCGGGAGGAAGACCCAGTACTTC. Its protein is CASSPPGTSGRKTQYF.

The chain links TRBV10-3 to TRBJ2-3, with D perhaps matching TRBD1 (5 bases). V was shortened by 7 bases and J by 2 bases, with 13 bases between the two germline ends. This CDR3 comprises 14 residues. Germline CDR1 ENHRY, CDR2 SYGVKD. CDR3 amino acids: CAITPQATTDTQYF. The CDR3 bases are TGTGCCATCACGCCACAGGCGACCACAGATACGCAGTATTTT.

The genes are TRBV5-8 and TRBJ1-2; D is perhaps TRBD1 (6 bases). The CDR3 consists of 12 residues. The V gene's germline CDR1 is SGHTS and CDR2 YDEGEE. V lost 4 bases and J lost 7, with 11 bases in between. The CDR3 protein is CASSPDSGGYTF. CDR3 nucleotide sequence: TGTGCCAGCAGCCCGGACAGTGGTGGCTACACCTTC.